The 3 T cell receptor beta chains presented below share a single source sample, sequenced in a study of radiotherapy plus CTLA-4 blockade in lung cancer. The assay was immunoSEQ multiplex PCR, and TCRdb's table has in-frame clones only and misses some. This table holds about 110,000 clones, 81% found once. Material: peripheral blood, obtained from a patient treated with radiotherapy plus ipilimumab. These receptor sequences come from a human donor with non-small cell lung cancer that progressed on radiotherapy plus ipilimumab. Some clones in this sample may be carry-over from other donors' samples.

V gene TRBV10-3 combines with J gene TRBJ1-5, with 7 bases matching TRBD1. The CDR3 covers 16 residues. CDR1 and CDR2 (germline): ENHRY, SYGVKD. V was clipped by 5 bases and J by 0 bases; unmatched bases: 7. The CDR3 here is CAISPGQYYSNQPQHF. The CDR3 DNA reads TGTGCCATCAGTCCGGGACAGTATTATAGCAATCAGCCCCAGCATTTT.

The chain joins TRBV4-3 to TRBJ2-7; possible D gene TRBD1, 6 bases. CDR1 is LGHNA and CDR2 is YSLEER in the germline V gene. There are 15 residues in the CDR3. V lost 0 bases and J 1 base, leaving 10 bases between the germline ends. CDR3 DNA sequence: TGCGCCAGCAGCCAAGAACCCAGGGGATCCTACGAGCAGTACTTC. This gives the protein CASSQEPRGSYEQYF.

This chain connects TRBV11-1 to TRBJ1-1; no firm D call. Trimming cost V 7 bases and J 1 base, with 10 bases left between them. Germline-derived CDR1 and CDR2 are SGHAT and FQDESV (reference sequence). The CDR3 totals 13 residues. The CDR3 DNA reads TGTGCCAGCAAGGAACTGAGGAACACTGAAGCTTTCTTT. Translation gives CASKELRNTEAFF. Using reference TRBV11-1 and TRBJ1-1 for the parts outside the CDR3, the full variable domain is EAEVAQSPRYKITEKSQAVAFWCDPISGHATLYWYRQILGQGPELLVQFQDESVVDDSQLPKDRFSAERLKGVDSTLKIQPAELGDSAMYLCASKELRNTEAFFGQGTRLTVV.